The rows below give T cell receptor beta chains drawn from one sample of a study of metastatic and nonmetastatic thyroid tumors. Via MiXCR, TCRdb re-called the PCR reads. The table has approximately 38,000 clones, roughly a quarter seen once. Input material: blood. All receptors come from a female donor with papillary thyroid cancer or a benign thyroid nodule (not recorded which). Some clones in this sample may be carry-over from other donors' samples. The CDR3 runs from the conserved cysteine through the conserved F or W. Clone size appears in some rows only: once, few, many, or a class for an expanded clone.

cdr3_aa clone_size v_call
CASSPAGGDDNSPLHF medium-sized TRBV28
CSAKYGSGARETQYF many TRBV20-1
CASSLGLAGGPTDTQYF many TRBV11-1
CSSSLVGLGSRGNEQFF . TRBV12-3/TRBV12-4
CSSSHEKLFF few TRBV28
CASSSGTGGLYEQYF few TRBV12-3/TRBV12-4
CASSSGTTRMPYGYTF once TRBV19
CASSYGVTSGYEQYF . TRBV2
CASSLGTTPETQYF . TRBV28
CATSSTGTSGRALNEQFF many TRBV24-1
CAWSVWRGVEQGQETQYF many TRBV30
CASSFGGQQFF many TRBV7-3
CASSSGLLYYNEQFF . TRBV5-1
CASSDTGGELFF medium-sized TRBV12-3/TRBV12-4
CASSPAGVDTQYF . TRBV9
CASSSYGQPLYGYTF many TRBV12-3/TRBV12-4
CASSIRGAGGEQFF many TRBV19
CASSQLAGGPNNEQFF . TRBV14
CSARPVLDWSQETQYF . TRBV20-1
CASSQLKTNTEAFF . TRBV4-2
CASSQGNREGEAFF many TRBV4-2
CSADRILKKAGATHEQYF . TRBV20-1
CSAAVVMNTEAFF many TRBV29-1
CASSLDYLTDTQYF many TRBV7-2
CASSDNLAGVNYGYTF many TRBV2
CSVEGPLAGGYNEQFF many TRBV29-1
CSGVGNYGYTF . TRBV20-1
CASSSNRGPGGELFF many TRBV11-2
CASSFGETQYF many TRBV11-2
CASSYKTGGNQPQHF . TRBV6-5
CASSSSGGLNEQFF . TRBV5-1
CASRPGTGVGANYGYTF . TRBV2
CSASCASGRLDTQYF . TRBV20-1
CASSLPEGGKTQYF . TRBV3-1
CSARAGRNSPLHF . TRBV20-1
CTSGYGGAGNIYEQYF few TRBV6-5
CASSLSGLYNEQFF many TRBV28
CASSQGGTSSYYNEQFF . TRBV4-1
CASKPSGLNTEAFF many TRBV12-3/TRBV12-4
CAISLAGDGGEQYF many TRBV10-3
CASSFSTGGGTEAFF medium-sized TRBV28
CAISELQGVGELVF few TRBV10-3
CASSSWDRAGYTF medium-sized TRBV5-6
CAWSGGTGIKHGYTF . TRBV30
CASIYLIGGDSYDQYF . TRBV6-5
CASSDDSTEAFF few TRBV13
CAIRGTGMNTEAFF many TRBV10-3
CSARSPWDREETQYF . TRBV20-1
CASSLGGQYYEQYF . TRBV7-2
CASSLAPTYNEQFF . TRBV5-1